Listed here are 20 T cell receptor beta chains from one sample, sequenced in a study of blood T cell repertoires in COVID-19. The repertoire was sequenced with immunoSEQ multiplex PCR; TCRdb's copy has only in-frame clones and lacks some. The table includes roughly 90,000 clones, almost 90% detected once. The sequenced sample consisted of peripheral blood. These receptors were obtained from a human donor with active COVID-19. The donor label of this sample is uncertain.

This clone was picked up a small number of times. This chain joins TRBV3-1 (or the pseudogene TRBV3-2) and TRBJ2-5; 8 nucleotides line up with TRBD2. In germline, CDR1 is LGHDT, CDR2 YNNKEL (reference sequence). The ends lost 6 bases at V and 2 bases at J; junction bases unmatched: 5. This CDR3 is built from 14 residues. In DNA form, the CDR3 reads TGTGCCAGCAGAATAGCGGGGCCGCAAGAGACCCAGTACTTC. This encodes CASRIAGPQETQYF.

This chain joins TRBV21-1 and TRBJ2-2; TRBD1 reflects the table's D call only, with no check against the DNA. TRBV21-1 is designated a pseudogene. CDR3 length: 13 amino acids. The CDR3 DNA sequence: TGTGCCAGCAGCGCGACAGACACCGGGGAGCTGTTTTTT. Protein sequence: CASSATDTGELFF.

In its sample, this clone was seen once. This chain links TRBV28 with TRBJ2-2, with 8 bases identical to TRBD1. The germline V gene has CDR1 MDHEN and CDR2 SYDVKM. Trimming took 6 bases from V and 7 from J; bases not matched to a gene: 16. This CDR3 is built from 17 residues. The CDR3 DNA reads as TGTGCCAGCAGCCCCGGGGGAGACAGGGGTTCTCTCGGGGAGCTGTTTTTT. This sequence encodes CASSPGGDRGSLGELFF.

The V and J genes are TRBV10-1 and TRBJ1-1; the D gene is possibly TRBD1 (6 bases). The CDR3 has 13 residues. In germline, CDR1 is WNHNN, CDR2 SYGVQD (reference sequence). V lost 6 bases and J lost 4, with 12 bases in between. CDR3 nucleotides: TGCGCCAGCAGACAGGGTCCTGGCACTGAAGCTTTCTTT. As protein: CASRQGPGTEAFF.

A few counts support this clone. This chain joins TRBV6-2 or TRBV6-3 and TRBJ2-3; D is ambiguous. V lost 7 bases to trimming and J lost 6 bases, with 8 bases between them. CDR3 length: 11 residues. CDR1 and CDR2 from the germline V gene are MNHEY and SVGEGT. DNA of the CDR3: TGTGCCAGCACCCCCGGGGATACGCAGTATTTT. Protein product: CASTPGDTQYF.

For the CDR3, the DNA is TGTGCCAGCAGCCAAATTGCGGGGGGAGGAGCTGAAGCTTTCTTT. It is translated as CASSQIAGGGAEAFF. The chain recombines TRBV3-1 (or the pseudogene TRBV3-2) with TRBJ1-1; a weak D match, TRBD1 (5 bases). Germline V CDR1 and CDR2: LGHDT, YNNKEL (reference sequence). The CDR3 extends over 15 amino acids. Trimming shortened V by 2 bases and J by 6 bases, and 16 bases separated the two germline ends.

The chain combines TRBV7-2 with TRBJ2-1; 7 bases are a match to TRBD1. V trimming: 4 bases; J trimming: 7 bases; junction bases outside the gene matches: 1. CDR1 and CDR2 from the germline V gene are SGHTA and FQGNSA. CDR3 length: 12 residues. CDR3 nucleotide sequence: TGTGCCAGCAGCTCACAGGGGAATGAGCAGTTCTTC. Its translation is CASSSQGNEQFF. The full variable domain, rest sourced from reference TRBV7-2 and TRBJ2-1, is GAGVSQSPSNKVTEKGKDVELRCDPISGHTALYWYRQSLGQGLEFLIYFQGNSAPDKSGLPSDRFSAERTGGSVSTLTIQRTQQEDSAVYLCASSSQGNEQFFGPGTRLTVL.

The V gene is TRBV27, the J gene TRBJ2-5; tentative D call: TRBD2 (5 bases). The germline CDR1 and CDR2 sequences are MNHEY and SMNVEV (reference sequence). The CDR3 totals 14 residues. V lost 5 bases and J 1 base, leaving 11 bases between the germline ends. The chain's CDR3 is CASSGLSPQETQYF. The CDR3 DNA reads as TGTGCCAGCAGTGGACTTTCTCCCCAAGAGACCCAGTACTTC.

This sequence joins TRBV5-6 and TRBJ1-6; TRBD1 agrees at 7 bases. The CDR3 runs to 15 residues. Losses at the gene ends were 2 bases for V and 14 bases for J; bases not matched to a gene: 13. The V gene's germline CDR1 is SGHDT and CDR2 YYEEEE. DNA of the CDR3: TGTGCCAGCAGCTTCGGAGGGGGCCCGATGGTAACCCTCCACTTT. Translation: CASSFGGGPMVTLHF.

The J gene is TRBJ1-4, the V gene TRBV6-6, with D maybe TRBD1 (5 bases). CDR3 length equals 15 residues. The germline V gene encodes CDR1 MNHNY and CDR2 SVGAGI (reference sequence). V lost 5 bases and J 0 bases, leaving 10 bases between the germline ends. CDR3 DNA sequence: TGTGCCAGCAGTAGGGGCGGAGCAACTAATGAAAAACTGTTTTTT. This gives the protein CASSRGGATNEKLFF.

The V gene is TRBV4-1, the J gene TRBJ1-6, with a tentative D call TRBD1 (6 bases). Germline CDR1 MGHRA, CDR2 YSYEKL. V gave up 4 bases and J gave up 9 bases, with 16 bases separating them. CDR3 length equals 15 residues. CDR3 DNA sequence: TGCGCCAGCAGCCTTAGGACCGGGACATTTTCACCCCTCCACTTT. It translates to CASSLRTGTFSPLHF.

The V call is TRBV15, the J call TRBJ2-5; D possibly corresponds to TRBD2 (6 bases). The V and J ends lost 5 bases and 1 base respectively, with 14 bases between them. This CDR3 has 15 residues. CDR1 and CDR2 (germline): LNHNV, YYDKDF (reference sequence). The CDR3 sequence is CATSPGSWSQETQYF. Here the CDR3 DNA reads TGTGCCACCAGCCCCGGGAGCTGGTCCCAAGAGACCCAGTACTTC.

This clone was recorded a few times. This sequence joins TRBV18 and TRBJ2-3, with TRBD1 matching 7 bases. Germline V gene sequence: CDR1 KGHSH, CDR2 LQKENI. J gave up 4 bases and V 5 bases, and 9 bases lay outside the gene matches. The CDR3 covers 15 residues. This CDR3 is CASSTRQGLSDTQYF. In nucleotides, the CDR3 is TGTGCCAGCTCAACCCGACAGGGTTTGTCAGATACGCAGTATTTT.

The chain couples TRBV4-2 to TRBJ2-7; D not certain. Germline CDR1 is LGHNA and CDR2 is YNFKEQ. Trimming removed 1 base from V and 1 base from J, with 8 bases in between. The CDR3 contains 14 residues. CDR3: CASSQATESYEQYF. The CDR3 coding sequence is TGTGCCAGCAGCCAAGCTACAGAGTCCTACGAGCAGTACTTC.

The rearrangement uses TRBV18 and TRBJ2-1, with TRBD2 matching 13 bases. The V segment lost 3 bases and the J segment 0 bases; nucleotides outside the gene matches: 5. The CDR3 extends over 18 amino acids. Germline V gene lookup returns CDR1 KGHSH and CDR2 LQKENI. The CDR3 region has the DNA TGTGCCAGCTCACCGACTAGCGGGGGGCCAAGCTCCTACAATGAGCAGTTCTTC. Residues: CASSPTSGGPSSYNEQFF.

The chain recombines TRBV10-3 with TRBJ2-5, with 8 bases matching TRBD2. This CDR3 contains 14 residues. V trimming: 5 bases; J trimming: 1 base; junction bases outside the gene matches: 3. CDR1 ENHRY and CDR2 SYGVKD come from the germline V gene. Here the CDR3 reads CAISQRGPQETQYF. For the CDR3, the DNA is TGTGCCATCAGTCAGCGGGGGCCCCAAGAGACCCAGTACTTC.

V is TRBV19 and J is TRBJ1-4, with 12 positions matching TRBD1. Per germline, CDR1 LNHDA and CDR2 SQIVND (reference sequence). The V and J ends lost 3 bases and 7 bases, in that order; junction bases with no gene match: 3. This CDR3 has 15 amino acids. The CDR3 region is CASSIEGQGAEKLFF. As DNA, the CDR3 is TGTGCCAGTAGTATTGAGGGACAGGGGGCTGAAAAACTGTTTTTT.

The chain is built from TRBV12-3 or TRBV12-4 and TRBJ1-5; D is undetermined. Deletions cut 7 bases from V and 7 bases from J, with 11 bases between. The CDR3 consists of 12 residues. The CDR3 loop is CASKGPGQPQHF. The CDR3 coding sequence is TGTGCCAGCAAAGGGCCGGGACAGCCCCAGCATTTT.

This clone was detected only once. The J gene is TRBJ1-5, the V gene TRBV5-6, with D possibly matching TRBD1 (6 bases). Trimming took off 0 bases at V and 6 bases at J, with 19 bases between the two ends. Germline lookup yields CDR1 SGHDT and CDR2 YYEEEE. The length of the CDR3 is 17 residues. CDR3 residues: CASSLGHGGRLGQPQHF. In nucleotides, the CDR3 is TGTGCCAGCAGCTTGGGTCACGGGGGGCGCTTAGGTCAGCCCCAGCATTTT.

V is TRBV19 and J is TRBJ2-6; TRBD2 agrees at 9 bases. The CDR3 is 19 residues long. J lost 2 bases, V lost 1 base, and 9 bases had no gene match. Germline V lookup: CDR1 LNHDA, CDR2 SQIVND (reference sequence). For the CDR3, the DNA is TGTGCCAGTAGTATAGGCGGGCTAGCGGGATCTCCTGGGGCCAACGTCCTGACTTTC. It codes for CASSIGGLAGSPGANVLTF.